These T cell receptor beta chains were read from a single sample in a study of CD8 T cells in ankylosing spondylitis. From the 5' RACE reads, TCRdb called clonotypes with MiXCR, one entry per CDR3 protein. The sample records about 160,000 distinct CDR3 sequences, about 18% being singletons. The sequenced material came from blood, either unsorted or a sorted T cell fraction (not recorded which). These receptors were obtained from a male donor with ankylosing spondylitis or in good health (not recorded which). The CDR3 runs from the conserved cysteine through the conserved F or W. A D gene is named only where the DNA matches it firmly. Clone size is given for some rows only: seen once, a few or many times, or a class if the clone is expanded.

DNA: TGTGCCAGCAGCTTTAGGACTAGCGGGCCGACTAATGAGCAGTTCTTC
CDR3: CASSFRTSGPTNEQFF
size: many
V: TRBV7-8
D: TRBD2
J: TRBJ2-1

DNA: TGTGCCAGCAGCCATGGACGGAACCAAGAGACCCAGTACTTC
CDR3: CASSHGRNQETQYF
size: .
V: TRBV14
D: .
J: TRBJ2-5

DNA: TGCAGTGCTCCAGCGGGCCTTAGCAATCAGCCCCAGCATTTT
CDR3: CSAPAGLSNQPQHF
size: many
V: TRBV20-1
D: .
J: TRBJ1-5

DNA: TGTGCCAGCAGCTTGGCCGCGGGGGAACAAGACTATGGCTACACCTTC
CDR3: CASSLAAGEQDYGYTF
size: few
V: TRBV5-6
D: .
J: TRBJ1-2

DNA: TGTGCTCAGGCGCGGGGGGCGAACACTGAAGCTTTCTTT
CDR3: CAQARGANTEAFF
size: .
V: TRBV30
D: .
J: TRBJ1-1

DNA: TGTGCCACCAGTGAGTTGACAGGGGTGACTTTCTTT
CDR3: CATSELTGVTFF
size: many
V: TRBV24-1
D: TRBD1
J: TRBJ1-1

DNA: TGTGCCAGTAGACAGGGGGCCTCCACAGATACGCAGTATTTT
CDR3: CASRQGASTDTQYF
size: many
V: TRBV19
D: TRBD1
J: TRBJ2-3

DNA: TGCAGTGCTAGGACCAGGGGGCATGAAGATACGCAGTATTTT
CDR3: CSARTRGHEDTQYF
size: many
V: TRBV20-1
D: TRBD1
J: TRBJ2-3

DNA: TGTGCCATCAGTGAAATGGGCGAGCAGTACTTC
CDR3: CAISEMGEQYF
size: many
V: TRBV10-3
D: .
J: TRBJ2-7

DNA: TGTGCCACCAGTCCCGAAGCGGGAGTCGCAGATACGCAGTATTTT
CDR3: CATSPEAGVADTQYF
size: .
V: TRBV24-1
D: TRBD2
J: TRBJ2-3

DNA: TGCAGTGCTAGTTGGCGGAGCTCCTACAATGAGCAGTTCTTC
CDR3: CSASWRSSYNEQFF
size: many
V: TRBV20-1
D: .
J: TRBJ2-1

DNA: TGTGCCAGCAGCGCTAATTCTGCGACCGGGGAGCTGTTTTTT
CDR3: CASSANSATGELFF
size: many
V: TRBV7-2
D: .
J: TRBJ2-2

DNA: TGTGCCAGTAGACTAGCGGTGGCCTACAATGAGCAGTTCTTC
CDR3: CASRLAVAYNEQFF
size: .
V: TRBV27
D: TRBD2
J: TRBJ2-1

DNA: TGCAGCGTTGAAGGGCAGGGCGACGAGCAGTACTTC
CDR3: CSVEGQGDEQYF
size: .
V: TRBV29-1
D: .
J: TRBJ2-7

DNA: TGTGCCATCAGTGATGGGACGGGGAATTTGCGCTACAATGAGCAGTTCTTC
CDR3: CAISDGTGNLRYNEQFF
size: .
V: TRBV10-3
D: .
J: TRBJ2-1

DNA: TGTGCCAGCAGCTTATCACAGGGTAGCTACAATGAGCAGTTCTTC
CDR3: CASSLSQGSYNEQFF
size: many
V: TRBV7-6
D: .
J: TRBJ2-1

DNA: TGCGCCAGCAGCCTGGAGGGGTCTGGGGTACGCGACACTGAAGCTTTCTTT
CDR3: CASSLEGSGVRDTEAFF
size: .
V: TRBV5-1
D: .
J: TRBJ1-1

DNA: TGCGCCAGCAGCCTGGATCGAGTTGCCAAAAACATTCAGTACTTC
CDR3: CASSLDRVAKNIQYF
size: many
V: TRBV5-1
D: .
J: TRBJ2-4

DNA: TGTGCCAGCAGCCAAAGGGGTGAGCAGTTCTTC
CDR3: CASSQRGEQFF
size: few
V: TRBV12-3/TRBV12-4
D: .
J: TRBJ2-1

DNA: TGCAGTGCTATCAGGCCCCTGCACGAGCAGTACTTC
CDR3: CSAIRPLHEQYF
size: many
V: TRBV20-1
D: .
J: TRBJ2-7

DNA: TGTGCCAGCAGTTTGAGGACAGGGGTTAGCCCCCAGCATTTT
CDR3: CASSLRTGVSPQHF
size: .
V: TRBV28
D: TRBD1
J: TRBJ1-5

DNA: TGCAGTGCTCCTTTTCAGGGGGCATTCAACGAGCAGTACTTC
CDR3: CSAPFQGAFNEQYF
size: .
V: TRBV20-1
D: TRBD1
J: TRBJ2-7

DNA: TGTGCCAGCAGCCCAATGGGGCGGGAGGTGGTAGAGACCCAGTACTTC
CDR3: CASSPMGREVVETQYF
size: .
V: TRBV28
D: TRBD2
J: TRBJ2-5

DNA: TGTGCCAGCAGTTACTCGGGCGGGAGGACCTCCTACAATGAGCAGTTCTTC
CDR3: CASSYSGGRTSYNEQFF
size: few
V: TRBV6-5
D: TRBD2
J: TRBJ2-1

DNA: TGCGCCAGCAGGGAACCGACAGGAGGCTACACCTTC
CDR3: CASREPTGGYTF
size: .
V: TRBV5-1
D: .
J: TRBJ1-2

DNA: TGCAGCACCTGGACAGGGGTCGATGAAAAACTGTTTTTT
CDR3: CSTWTGVDEKLFF
size: .
V: TRBV29-1
D: TRBD1
J: TRBJ1-4

DNA: TGTGCCTGGACCCCAACTGGACTTACCTACGAGCAGTACTTC
CDR3: CAWTPTGLTYEQYF
size: .
V: TRBV30
D: .
J: TRBJ2-7

DNA: TGCGCCAGCAGCTTGGAACGGCGGGAGGTGTACGAGCAGTACTTC
CDR3: CASSLERREVYEQYF
size: few
V: TRBV5-1
D: TRBD2
J: TRBJ2-7

DNA: TGTGCCAGCAGCCGTCGGGGGAATGAAAAACTGTTTTTT
CDR3: CASSRRGNEKLFF
size: many
V: TRBV3-1
D: .
J: TRBJ1-4

DNA: TGTGCCAGCAGGAGAGGATCTGGGGTCAACGTCCTGACTTTC
CDR3: CASRRGSGVNVLTF
size: .
V: TRBV7-2
D: .
J: TRBJ2-6

DNA: TGCGCCAGCAGCGATAGCGTAGGAGAGACCCAGTACTTC
CDR3: CASSDSVGETQYF
size: few
V: TRBV5-1
D: .
J: TRBJ2-5

DNA: TGTGCCACCAGTGATTTGGGGGGCTCCTACAATGAGCAGTTCTTC
CDR3: CATSDLGGSYNEQFF
size: many
V: TRBV24-1
D: .
J: TRBJ2-1

DNA: TGCGCCAGCAGCCCCGGGACCGATTTTAATTCACCCCTCCACTTT
CDR3: CASSPGTDFNSPLHF
size: few
V: TRBV5-1
D: .
J: TRBJ1-6

DNA: TGTACCATCAGTGAGTCCTTTATACTTCTTCGGAAGGGCACTGAAGCTTTCTTT
CDR3: CTISESFILLRKGTEAFF
size: once
V: TRBV10-3
D: .
J: TRBJ1-1

DNA: TGTGCCAGCAGACCGACAGGGAAGGTAACTGAAGCTTTCTTT
CDR3: CASRPTGKVTEAFF
size: many
V: TRBV25-1
D: TRBD1
J: TRBJ1-1

DNA: TGCGCCAGCAGCCAAGAACAGGAGTACTCCTACAATGAGCAGTTCTTC
CDR3: CASSQEQEYSYNEQFF
size: .
V: TRBV4-1
D: .
J: TRBJ2-1

DNA: TGTGCCAGCAGTTTAGTCGGGGATCGCACTGAAGCTTTCTTT
CDR3: CASSLVGDRTEAFF
size: .
V: TRBV12-3/TRBV12-4
D: .
J: TRBJ1-1

DNA: TGTGCCAGCAGTTTGAAGGGTCATACGCAGTATTTT
CDR3: CASSLKGHTQYF
size: many
V: TRBV12-3/TRBV12-4
D: .
J: TRBJ2-3

DNA: TGCGCCAGCAGCTTGGTTCCAGTTAGCTCCTACAATGAGCAGTTCTTC
CDR3: CASSLVPVSSYNEQFF
size: many
V: TRBV5-1
D: .
J: TRBJ2-1

DNA: TGCAGCGTCGCTCGGGACAGGGGGAGCCCTGAAGCTTTCTTT
CDR3: CSVARDRGSPEAFF
size: many
V: TRBV29-1
D: TRBD1
J: TRBJ1-1

DNA: TGCGCCAGCAGCCCTATTCCCTTACAGGGGAACACCGGGGAGCTGTTTTTT
CDR3: CASSPIPLQGNTGELFF
size: many
V: TRBV5-1
D: .
J: TRBJ2-2

DNA: TGTGCCAGCAGTCCGCCGGGACTTCTTACCTACGAGCAGTACTTC
CDR3: CASSPPGLLTYEQYF
size: .
V: TRBV28
D: .
J: TRBJ2-7

DNA: TGTGCCAGCAGCTACGGACTAGCGAGATACAATGAGCAGTTCTTC
CDR3: CASSYGLARYNEQFF
size: many
V: TRBV5-5
D: TRBD2
J: TRBJ2-1

DNA: TGTGCCAGCAGTTTACCCGGACTAGCGAAGTCCTACAATGAGCAGTTCTTC
CDR3: CASSLPGLAKSYNEQFF
size: .
V: TRBV28
D: TRBD2
J: TRBJ2-1

DNA: TGCAGCGCCCTCCCCTCTGGGGGACCTAATGAAAAACTGTTTTTT
CDR3: CSALPSGGPNEKLFF
size: .
V: TRBV29-1
D: .
J: TRBJ1-4

DNA: TGCGCCAGCAGGAGACAGGGGAATACAGATACGCAGTATTTT
CDR3: CASRRQGNTDTQYF
size: .
V: TRBV5-1
D: TRBD1
J: TRBJ2-3

DNA: TGCAGTGCCCGGGACCTGGCGGGAGGGCCGAGAGACACCGGGGAGCTGTTTTTT
CDR3: CSARDLAGGPRDTGELFF
size: many
V: TRBV20-1
D: TRBD2
J: TRBJ2-2

DNA: TGCAGTGCTAGAGATGTAACTAGCGGGACCTACGAGCAGTACTTC
CDR3: CSARDVTSGTYEQYF
size: many
V: TRBV20-1
D: TRBD2
J: TRBJ2-7

DNA: TGTGCCAGCAGGGCTAGCGGGAGTCACGGGGAGCTGTTTTTT
CDR3: CASRASGSHGELFF
size: .
V: TRBV12-3/TRBV12-4
D: TRBD2
J: TRBJ2-2

DNA: TGTGCCAGCAGTTTACCTGAATCGGGCCAGTTCTTC
CDR3: CASSLPESGQFF
size: many
V: TRBV28
D: .
J: TRBJ2-1

DNA: TGTGCCAGCTCACCACCGAGACTCCGCTCTGGAAACACCATATATTTT
CDR3: CASSPPRLRSGNTIYF
size: few
V: TRBV18
D: .
J: TRBJ1-3

DNA: TGCAGTGCTTTGCGGGTCACTAGCAATCAGCCCCAGCATTTT
CDR3: CSALRVTSNQPQHF
size: few
V: TRBV20-1
D: .
J: TRBJ1-5

DNA: TGCGCCAGCAGCTTGGCCTATTTTCCGAACACTGAAGCTTTCTTT
CDR3: CASSLAYFPNTEAFF
size: many
V: TRBV5-1
D: .
J: TRBJ1-1

DNA: TGCGCCAGCAGTCCAAGATCCGTCCAGGGCAATCAGCCCCAGCATTTT
CDR3: CASSPRSVQGNQPQHF
size: .
V: TRBV4-1
D: .
J: TRBJ1-5

DNA: TGCGCCAGCAGCTTGGGACAGGGGGCCGTGAGCACTGAAGCTTTCTTT
CDR3: CASSLGQGAVSTEAFF
size: many
V: TRBV5-1
D: TRBD1
J: TRBJ1-1